Sequencing of this T cell receptor beta chain was carried out in a study of T cells in tuberculosis listed by TCRdb under 2018. Study-wide context: The study combined CD1B tetramers and high-throughput TCR immunosequencing to characterize T cells specific for the mycobacterial lipid antigen glucose monomycolate (GMM). A South African clinical cohort compared IGRA-negative adolescents, IGRA-positive adolescents with latent tuberculosis and adults with active tuberculosis, some eleven per group. Broad study findings and their caveats: A classifier using the diverse GMM-specific repertoire reached approximately 84% accuracy (AUROC roughly 0.9), compared with 70% accuracy using GEM motif frequencies. Clinical samples were chosen by availability of cryopreserved specimens, and active tuberculosis cases were adults while controls were adolescents. Compared with IGRA-negative controls, TCR-alpha repertoires from active tuberculosis had smaller mean NN-distances to GMM-specific TCRs, which suggests clonal expansion of these TCRs. The smaller NN-distances were partly driven by shorter CDR3-alpha lengths in active tuberculosis patients, and the difference for TCR-beta did not reach statistical significance.

At study entry, adolescents were screened for latent tuberculosis infection by tuberculin skin test and QuantiFERON-TB GOLD In-Tube IGRA. Immunosequencing was performed on unsorted cryopreserved PBMC, with some 100,000 T cells per clinical donor covered on average. Eleven high schools in the Worcester region of the Western Cape, South Africa, served as enrollment sites for adolescents aged 12 to 18 years. Ten M. tuberculosis-infected and around 10 uninfected adolescents were selected with matching for age and sex. For the adolescents, PBMC were isolated by density centrifugation from freshly drawn heparinized blood and then cryopreserved. Via the germline V gene, CDR1 is MNHEY and CDR2 SVGAGI. The trim is 7 bases for V and 5 bases for J, with a gap of 18 bases between the germline ends. The CDR3 numbers 15 residues from cysteine through phenylalanine. Of the read, only the CDR3 DNA is kept; its 45 bases are in frame from base 1.

The immunoSEQ multiplex PCR assay was used to generate TCR libraries, with TCR-beta and/or TCR-alpha/delta assays applied to each sample. Amplified TCR libraries were sequenced on the Illumina high-throughput platform. As for the authors' bioinformatics: Clustering and dimensionality reduction relied on pairwise TCRdist distances among GMM-specific receptors from T cells that were either sorted ex vivo or expanded in vitro. Each clinical repertoire was assigned a mean NN-distance score, defined as the average TCRdist to the nearest 10% of tetramer-positive reference sequences. GEM TCR motif frequency was calculated as the fraction of unique TCRs that matched known GEM sequences by V/J usage and CDR3 length. Active tuberculosis was classified by linear discriminant analysis with leave-one-out cross-validation, implemented in scikit-learn. Sourced from immuneACCESS, this table was stored by TCRdb with only in-frame sequences that have V and J called. A share of the clones is absent; for the studies checked, an unresolved V gene accounts for under half, and the remainder has no known explanation. That table is the source of V, J and clone size, and D and trimming were worked out from the DNA. In this sample the table shows about 20,000 clones, around 89% of which occur a single time. In total, the top ten clones hold roughly 15% of the sample.

This clone was counted only a few times. Its antigen is still unknown. Per-base qualities were not stored, and no clone one base away is much larger. This receptor chain uses TRBV6-5 and TRBJ1-5; matching of 5 bases hints at TRBD1 as the D gene. This sequence was found in a donor aged 5-35 years with latent tuberculosis or without tuberculosis infection. Sequencing was performed on PBMCs. At the DNA level, the sequence is TGTGCCAGCACCCCCTTCAGTGGAGGGGATCAGCCCCAGCATTTT. The encoded protein is CASTPFSGGDQPQHF.